Each of the 22 T cell receptor beta chains below was sequenced from the same sample in a study of blood T cell repertoires in COVID-19 (TCRdb year 2020). The method behind the library was the immunoSEQ multiplex PCR assay. Held by TCRdb, this immuneACCESS table contains in-frame sequences only and omits some clones. Under half of the omission traces to an unresolved V gene where checked; the cause of the rest is unknown. Within this sample are about 240,000 clones, with 70% to 85% of them counted one time only. The ten largest clones add up to around 3.4% of the sample. The sequencing sample was made of peripheral blood. The source is an elderly woman with acute or convalescent COVID-19.

This clone has just one count. V is TRBV19 and J is TRBJ2-5; TRBD1 agrees at 7 bases. Germline loops: CDR1 LNHDA, CDR2 SQIVND (reference sequence). V was clipped by 3 bases and J by 3 bases; unmatched bases: 7. There are 15 residues in the CDR3. CDR3 bases: TGTGCCAGTAGTATTCCCCAGACAGGGAAAGAGACCCAGTACTTC. This translates into CASSIPQTGKETQYF.

J is TRBJ2-1 and V is TRBV6-5; possible D gene TRBD2, 7 bases. Germline V gives CDR1 MNHEY, CDR2 SVGAGI. The CDR3 is made up of 14 amino acids. V dropped 7 bases and J dropped 1 base, with 11 bases sitting between them. The CDR3 DNA reads as TGTGCCAGCAAGGGGGGGACTTCCTACAATGAGCAGTTCTTC. Translated: CASKGGTSYNEQFF.

The rearrangement links TRBV28 to TRBJ1-2; TRBD1 matches at 10 bases. J gave up 8 bases and V 6 bases, and 9 bases lay outside the gene matches. Per germline, CDR1 MDHEN and CDR2 SYDVKM. CDR3 size: 14 residues. CDR3 sequence reads: CASSPTGGVVGYTF. The CDR3 DNA reads TGTGCCAGCAGCCCGACAGGGGGCGTAGTCGGCTACACCTTC.

On this clone itself: The sample holds other DNA sequences that translate to the same CDR3. The chain has TRBV5-4 and TRBJ1-4; D possibly corresponds to TRBD1 (5 bases). CDR3 size: 14 residues. Germline V gene data show CDR1 as SGHNT and CDR2 as YYREEE (reference sequence). V was shortened by 0 bases and J by 7 bases, with 10 bases between the two germline ends. CDR3 sequence (DNA): TGTGCCAGCAGCTTGGCAGGGCGCGGTGAAAAACTGTTTTTT. Protein product: CASSLAGRGEKLFF.

This clone occurred a few times. The rearrangement links TRBV6-8 to TRBJ1-5; 12 bases are shared with TRBD1. The CDR3 length is 15 residues. CDR1 is MNHGY and CDR2 is SAAAGT in the germline V gene. V shed 6 bases and J 6 bases; nucleotides not matched to a gene: 6. The CDR3 protein is CASSSGDRGRQPQHF. In DNA form, the CDR3 reads TGTGCCAGCAGCTCAGGGGACAGGGGGCGTCAGCCCCAGCATTTT.

The chain uses TRBV7-2 and TRBJ2-7, with 10 bases aligning to TRBD1. The CDR3 covers 13 residues. Germline loops: CDR1 SGHTA, CDR2 FQGNSA. J gave up 4 bases and V 5 bases, and 2 bases lay outside the gene matches. This CDR3 reads CASSRTGGYEQYF. The CDR3 DNA sequence: TGTGCCAGCAGCCGGACAGGGGGTTACGAGCAGTACTTC.

This clone was detected only once. This chain uses TRBV19 with TRBJ1-2, with D tentatively TRBD1 (5 bases). V shed 1 base and J shed 0 bases, with 9 bases lying between them. Germline V CDR1 and CDR2: LNHDA, SQIVND (reference sequence). This CDR3 is built from 15 residues. CDR3 coding DNA: TGTGCCAGTAGTATAGCCAGGGCAACTAACTATGGCTACACCTTC. This translates into CASSIARATNYGYTF.

The chain links TRBV5-1 to TRBJ2-1; D is possibly TRBD2 (5 bases). V lost 0 bases to trimming and J lost 1 base, with 8 bases between them. The CDR3 extends over 15 amino acids. Per the germline V gene, CDR1 is SGHRS and CDR2 is YFSETQ. This CDR3 is CASSLAGESYNEQFF. CDR3 DNA: TGCGCCAGCAGCTTGGCCGGGGAGTCCTACAATGAGCAGTTCTTC.

V gene TRBV30 combines with J gene TRBJ1-1, with D tentatively TRBD1 (5 bases). Germline assignment: CDR1 GTSNPN and CDR2 SVGIG (reference sequence). Trimming took 3 bases from V and 9 from J, leaving 17 bases between them. CDR3 size: 13 residues. CDR3 nucleotides: TGTGCCTGGAGGGGAGGCAGGGACTTACAAGCTTTCTTT. Residues: CAWRGGRDLQAFF.

This rearrangement joins TRBV5-1 to TRBJ1-1, with unresolved D. Germline lookup yields CDR1 SGHRS and CDR2 YFSETQ. With 3 bases removed from V and 1 base from J, the gap between germline ends came to 16 bases. The CDR3 contains 16 residues. This CDR3 reads CASSYGGDRGNTEAFF. The CDR3 DNA follows: TGCGCCAGCAGCTATGGAGGAGACCGTGGGAACACTGAAGCTTTCTTT.

The chain is built from TRBV5-1 and TRBJ1-1, with D uncertain. Trimming removed 2 bases at V and 1 base at J, with 12 bases between. The CDR3 has 15 amino acids. From germline, CDR1 is SGHRS and CDR2 YFSETQ. The CDR3 sequence: CASSFVEASNTEAFF. The CDR3, as DNA: TGCGCCAGCAGCTTTGTGGAGGCTTCGAACACTGAAGCTTTCTTT.

The V gene is TRBV12-5, the J gene TRBJ1-2; TRBD1 might be the D (6 bases). The V end lost 1 base, the J end lost 4 bases, and 10 bases lay between the germline ends. CDR1 is LGHNT, CDR2 FRNRAP, per germline. This CDR3 is built from 14 residues. CDR3 sequence (DNA): TGTGCTAGTGGTTTGGAGGCAGGGGCCTATGGCTACACCTTC. This gives the protein CASGLEAGAYGYTF.

This clone occurred once. The chain employs TRBV5-6 and TRBJ1-6, with D unresolved. The CDR3 has 14 residues. V gave up 7 bases and J gave up 9 bases, with 17 bases separating them. Germline V gives CDR1 SGHDT, CDR2 YYEEEE. The CDR3 DNA is TGTGCCAGCTCATTGGCACTAGTGGTTTCACCCCTCCACTTT. It encodes CASSLALVVSPLHF.

The V and J genes are TRBV5-1 and TRBJ2-3, with TRBD1 matching over 7 bases. This CDR3 is 15 amino acids long. CDR1 SGHRS and CDR2 YFSETQ come from the germline V gene. V lost 4 bases to trimming and J lost 5 bases; unmatched junction nucleotides: 10. For the CDR3, the DNA is TGCGCCAGCAGCGCCTTTACAGGGGCGGAAGATACGCAGTATTTT. It yields the protein CASSAFTGAEDTQYF. Combining the CDR3 with reference TRBV5-1 and TRBJ2-3 gives the whole variable domain KAGVTQTPRYLIKTRGQQVTLSCSPISGHRSVSWYQQTPGQGLQFLFEYFSETQRNKGNFPGRFSGRQFSNSRSEMNVSTLELGDSALYLCASSAFTGAEDTQYFGPGTRLTVL.

V usage is TRBV6-1 and J usage is TRBJ2-7; D remains unclear. V lost 2 bases and J lost 6, with 8 bases in between. This CDR3 has 12 residues. CDR1 MNHNS and CDR2 SASEGT come from the germline V gene. CDR3 protein: CASSETISEQYF. As DNA, the CDR3 is TGTGCCAGCAGTGAAACGATCAGCGAGCAGTACTTC.

This clone was counted a few times. The chain is built from TRBV6-2 or TRBV6-3 and TRBJ1-6; tentatively, D is TRBD1 (5 bases). Germline loops: CDR1 MNHEY, CDR2 SVGEGT. Between the trimmed V and J ends, which lost 5 bases and 5 bases, there was a span of 13 bases. The CDR3 consists of 15 residues. The CDR3 spells CASSPQGTHNSPLHF. The CDR3 bases are TGTGCCAGCAGTCCCCAGGGAACCCATAATTCACCCCTCCACTTT.

The chain couples TRBV3-1 (or the pseudogene TRBV3-2) to TRBJ2-5; D might be TRBD2 (6 bases). CDR3 length: 15 residues. V was clipped by 4 bases and J by 2 bases, with 14 bases between them. Germline values: CDR1 LGHDT, CDR2 YNNKEL (reference sequence). CDR3 nucleotide sequence: TGTGCCAGCAGCCGCCAATGGGGACTTCAAGAGACCCAGTACTTC. Translating it yields CASSRQWGLQETQYF.

The rearrangement links TRBV18 to TRBJ1-5; D is unresolved. The CDR3 extends over 14 amino acids. The germline CDR1 and CDR2 sequences are KGHSH and LQKENI. The V end lost 3 bases, the J end lost 5 bases, and 11 bases lay between the germline ends. The CDR3 region is CASSPAAVDQPQHF. The CDR3 nucleotides read TGTGCCAGCTCACCCGCTGCCGTAGATCAGCCCCAGCATTTT.

The chain is built from TRBV5-1 and TRBJ2-1; D may be TRBD1 (6 bases). The CDR3 spans 14 residues. The germline V gene has CDR1 SGHRS and CDR2 YFSETQ. V was trimmed by 5 bases and J by 4 bases, leaving 13 bases between them. This chain's CDR3 is CASSSQGSYNEQFF. CDR3 nucleotide sequence: TGCGCCAGCAGTTCACAGGGTTCGTACAATGAGCAGTTCTTC.

The V and J genes are TRBV7-2 and TRBJ2-3, with TRBD2 as a possible D gene (5 bases). V lost 8 bases and J lost 3, with 9 bases in between. Germline V gene lookup returns CDR1 SGHTA and CDR2 FQGNSA. The CDR3 runs 12 residues. CDR3 nucleotides: TGTGCCAGCGCGCGAGGGACAGATACGCAGTATTTT. Amino acid sequence: CASARGTDTQYF.

V and J are TRBV6-6 and TRBJ2-3; 16 bases are shared with TRBD2. V was clipped by 5 bases and J by 2 bases; unmatched bases: 4. CDR1 MNHNY and CDR2 SVGAGI come from the germline V gene (reference sequence). The CDR3 has 17 residues. CDR3 region: CASSHGTSGGATDTQYF. In nucleotides, the CDR3 is TGTGCCAGCAGTCATGGGACTAGCGGGGGGGCCACAGATACGCAGTATTTT.

A word on this clone: Within the sample, other DNA sequences also encode this same CDR3. The chain carries TRBV2 and TRBJ2-7; D is possibly TRBD1 (6 bases). Trimming stripped 3 bases from V and 0 bases from J, with 9 bases between. Germline V gene sequence: CDR1 SNHLY, CDR2 FYNNEI. The CDR3 totals 14 residues. CDR3 loop: CASSEQGSSYEQYF. CDR3 bases: TGTGCCAGCAGTGAGCAGGGGAGCTCCTACGAGCAGTACTTC.